The next 25 T cell receptor beta chains were all read from a single sample in a study of response to subunit inactivated influenza vaccine. TCRdb independently ran MiXCR on the RT-PCR reads; one entry per CDR3 protein. This table has some 190,000 distinct CDR3 sequences, under 15% appearing once. The sample here was CD8+ T cells sorted from PBMCs, taken roughly 5 days after vaccination. The receptor source for this set is a man aged 50-59 years who received an inactivated influenza vaccine.

Notes on this clonotype: This clone may be a read error of a much larger clone one base away. The V call is TRBV4-3, the J call TRBJ2-7; the D gene is possibly TRBD1 (5 bases). Per germline, CDR1 LGHNA and CDR2 YSLEER. The CDR3 is made up of 15 amino acids. This CDR3 is CASSQDRQTSYEQSF. Here the CDR3 DNA reads TGCGCCAGCAGCCAAGACAGACAGACATCCTACGAGCAGTCCTTC.

The V gene is TRBV11-2, the J gene TRBJ1-6; D gene unclear. The germline gives CDR1 SGHAT, CDR2 FQNNGV. The CDR3 extends over 20 amino acids. The germline V and J ends were trimmed by 1 base and 4 bases, with 23 bases remaining between them. The CDR3 protein is CASSLVVGWGRESYNSPLHF. The CDR3 nucleotides read TGTGCCAGCAGCTTAGTTGTGGGCTGGGGTAGGGAGAGTTATAATTCACCCCTCCACTTT.

The sample holds many counts of this clonotype. The chain recombines TRBV12-3 or TRBV12-4 with TRBJ2-7; 7 nucleotides agree with TRBD1. With V trimmed by 7 bases and J by 7 bases, 10 bases remained unmatched. The CDR3 runs 13 residues. The DNA for the CDR3 is TGTGCCAGCAACTCAGACAGGGCCAAGGAGCAGTACTTC. Residues: CASNSDRAKEQYF.

The chain joins TRBV7-9 to TRBJ1-1; D is ambiguous. CDR1 SEHNR and CDR2 FQNEAQ come from the germline V gene (reference sequence). This CDR3 region has 12 residues. Trimming removed 5 bases at V and 7 bases at J, with 11 bases between. CDR3 sequence: CASSAESNEAFF. In DNA form, the CDR3 reads TGTGCCAGCAGCGCCGAGAGCAATGAAGCTTTCTTT.

V and J are TRBV4-3 and TRBJ2-6; D is uncertain. CDR1 is LGHNA, CDR2 YSLEER, per germline. The CDR3 consists of 18 residues. V shed 0 bases and J shed 0 bases, with 12 bases lying between them. CDR3 DNA sequence: TGCGCCAGCAGCCAAGATGAGGCAACCTACTCTGGGGCCAACGTCCTGACTTTC. It is translated as CASSQDEATYSGANVLTF.

The rearrangement uses TRBV4-3 and TRBJ2-1; TRBD1 aligns across 7 bases. V shed 4 bases and J 6 bases; nucleotides not matched to a gene: 9. This CDR3 comprises 15 residues. Per germline, CDR1 LGHNA and CDR2 YSLEER. CDR3 sequence reads: CASSLTGFASNEQFF. DNA of the CDR3: TGCGCCAGCAGCCTGACAGGGTTCGCGAGCAATGAGCAGTTCTTC.

This clonotype has only a few counts. The rearrangement links TRBV5-1 to TRBJ1-6, with D possibly TRBD1 on 5 matching bases. The CDR3 extends over 15 amino acids. Trimming took 2 bases from V and 8 from J, leaving 14 bases between them. Per germline, CDR1 SGHRS and CDR2 YFSETQ. The CDR3 sequence is CASSLKQGGDSPLHF. The CDR3 DNA reads as TGCGCCAGCAGCTTAAAGCAGGGAGGTGATTCACCCCTCCACTTT. The full variable domain, rest sourced from reference TRBV5-1 and TRBJ1-6, is KAGVTQTPRYLIKTRGQQVTLSCSPISGHRSVSWYQQTPGQGLQFLFEYFSETQRNKGNFPGRFSGRQFSNSRSEMNVSTLELGDSALYLCASSLKQGGDSPLHFGNGTRLTVT.

This chain connects TRBV10-3 to TRBJ2-7, with D maybe TRBD1 (5 bases). V was shortened by 6 bases and J by 3 bases, with 9 bases between the two germline ends. Germline V gene lookup returns CDR1 ENHRY and CDR2 SYGVKD. The CDR3 sequence is 12 residues long. The CDR3 is CAIRDIHYEQYF. DNA for the CDR3: TGTGCCATCAGGGACATACACTACGAGCAGTACTTC.

The rearrangement uses TRBV5-1 and TRBJ2-1; 12 positions agree with TRBD2. Looked up from germline, CDR1 is SGHRS and CDR2 is YFSETQ. The CDR3 consists of 15 residues. J gave up 8 bases and V 5 bases, and 8 bases lay outside the gene matches. The CDR3 loop is CASRSILAGGYEQFF. In DNA form, the CDR3 reads TGCGCCAGCAGAAGTATACTAGCGGGGGGATATGAGCAGTTCTTC.

This clonotype was counted at least ten times. The genes are TRBV12-3 or TRBV12-4 and TRBJ2-7; 9 nucleotides line up with TRBD2. CDR3 length: 15 amino acids. Trimming removed 5 bases from V and 4 bases from J; junction bases left unmatched: 9. CDR3 DNA: TGTGCCAGCAGTCACGGACTAGCGATTGAGTACGAGCAGTACTTC. Its protein product is CASSHGLAIEYEQYF.

This clonotype was detected only a few times. The genes are TRBV6-5 and TRBJ1-2, with a possible D match to TRBD1 (5 bases). Germline CDR1 MNHEY, CDR2 SVGAGI. V was clipped by 6 bases and J by 7 bases, with 9 bases between them. The CDR3 has 11 amino acids. The CDR3 here is CASRGEFGYTF. CDR3 DNA sequence: TGTGCCAGCAGGGGGGAGTTTGGCTACACCTTC.

The chain couples TRBV15 to TRBJ2-1; D is possibly TRBD2 (6 bases). The germline gives CDR1 LNHNV, CDR2 YYDKDF (reference sequence). This CDR3 is 16 amino acids long. V was cut by 3 bases and J by 4 bases, with 16 bases left in between. CDR3 in amino acids: CATSRAGGVTYNEQFF. The CDR3 DNA is TGTGCCACCAGCAGGGCGGGCGGGGTCACTTACAATGAGCAGTTCTTC.

The CDR3 DNA follows: TGTGCCAGCAGCCTTACAGGGGGGGATAGCGGCTACGAGCAGTACTTC. The encoded protein is CASSLTGGDSGYEQYF. J is TRBJ2-7 and V is TRBV7-2; TRBD1 might be the D (8 bases). Germline lookup yields CDR1 SGHTA and CDR2 FQGNSA. Trimming took off 5 bases at V and 3 bases at J, with 20 bases between the two ends. The CDR3 contains 16 residues.

The rearrangement links TRBV12-3 or TRBV12-4 to TRBJ2-7; tentative D call: TRBD2 (5 bases). This CDR3 comprises 17 residues. Trimming took 6 bases from V and 2 from J, leaving 23 bases between them. The CDR3 is CASSPYLRVQGPYEQYF. As DNA, the CDR3 is TGTGCCAGCAGCCCCTATCTGAGGGTCCAAGGACCCTACGAGCAGTACTTC.

This clonotype was counted between two and nine times. The chain links TRBV28 to TRBJ2-2; TRBD1 agrees at 7 bases. The germline V gene encodes CDR1 MDHEN and CDR2 SYDVKM. V gave up 7 bases and J gave up 1 base; unmatched junction bases: 9. The CDR3 is 16 amino acids. The CDR3 sequence: CASIPAGTVNTGELFF. The CDR3 DNA sequence: TGTGCCAGCATCCCGGCCGGGACAGTGAACACCGGGGAGCTGTTTTTT.

The chain uses TRBV4-2 and TRBJ2-2; 8 nucleotides agree with TRBD2. Germline CDR1 and CDR2: LGHNA and YNFKEQ. This CDR3 has 16 amino acids. The J segment lost 1 base and the V segment lost 3 bases, leaving 4 bases of the junction unmatched. In DNA, the CDR3 is TGTGCCAGCAGCCACGGACTAGCAGAGAACACCGGGGAGCTGTTTTTT. Protein product: CASSHGLAENTGELFF.

The J gene is TRBJ2-3, the V gene TRBV12-3 or TRBV12-4, with 13 bases aligning to TRBD2. The CDR3 covers 16 residues. The trim removed 5 bases at V and 2 bases at J, leaving 4 bases unmatched. The CDR3 protein is CASSTTSGGPTDTQYF. The DNA of the CDR3 is TGTGCCAGCAGTACGACTAGCGGGGGGCCCACAGATACGCAGTATTTT.

This clonotype turned up a few times. The J gene is TRBJ1-4, the V gene TRBV7-9; the D gene is possibly TRBD1 (5 bases). Trimming shortened V by 5 bases and J by 0 bases, and 16 bases separated the two germline ends. This CDR3 has 17 amino acids. Germline CDR1 reads SEHNR; CDR2 reads FQNEAQ (reference sequence). CDR3 sequence reads: CASSTGGAGPTNEKLFF. CDR3 coding DNA: TGTGCCAGCAGCACAGGAGGGGCGGGACCAACTAATGAAAAACTGTTTTTT. Full variable domain (remainder filled in from reference TRBV7-9 and TRBJ1-4): DTGVSQNPRHKITKRGQNVTFRCDPISEHNRLYWYRQTLGQGPEFLTYFQNEAQLEKSRLLSDRFSAERPKGSFSTLEIQRTEQGDSAMYLCASSTGGAGPTNEKLFFGSGTQLSVL.

In its sample, this clonotype was seen a few times. The chain combines TRBV7-9 with TRBJ2-5, with D possibly TRBD2 on 6 matching bases. The germline gives CDR1 SEHNR, CDR2 FQNEAQ (reference sequence). V shed 2 bases and J shed 4 bases, with 14 bases lying between them. This CDR3 region has 15 residues. The CDR3 DNA follows: TGTGCCAGCAGCTTAATACGTAGCGGCGCAGAGACCCAGTACTTC. Protein: CASSLIRSGAETQYF.

The table lists this clonotype with a few counts. The V call is TRBV4-3, the J call TRBJ2-2, with TRBD1 matching 10 bases. The CDR3 spans 19 residues. The J segment lost 3 bases and the V segment lost 0 bases, leaving 10 bases of the junction unmatched. The germline V gene encodes CDR1 LGHNA and CDR2 YSLEER. CDR3 amino acids: CASSQEGQGPIYDTGELFF. The CDR3 nucleotides read TGCGCCAGCAGCCAAGAGGGACAGGGGCCGATATATGACACCGGGGAGCTGTTTTTT.

This clonotype was recorded once. This chain uses TRBV7-9 with TRBJ2-2; 8 nucleotides match TRBD1. The germline CDR1 and CDR2 sequences are SEHNR and FQNEAQ (reference sequence). Losses at the gene ends were 4 bases for V and 8 bases for J; bases not matched to a gene: 9. This CDR3 is built from 15 residues. The CDR3 DNA follows: TGTGCCAGCAGCTCCCAGAGGACAGGGTTGGGGGAGCTGTTTTTT. Amino acids: CASSSQRTGLGELFF.

Ten or more counts support this clonotype. The rearrangement joins TRBV12-3 or TRBV12-4 to TRBJ2-2, with a possible D match to TRBD2 (6 bases). V lost 5 bases and J 4 bases, leaving 17 bases between the germline ends. The CDR3 covers 16 residues. CDR3 nucleotides: TGTGCCAGCAGTGTCGGAGGGCCGGTGATCACCGGGGAGCTGTTTTTT. This encodes CASSVGGPVITGELFF.

This clonotype came up a few times. The V call is TRBV7-2, the J call TRBJ1-6, with TRBD1 as a possible D gene (5 bases). V was clipped by 6 bases and J by 7 bases, with 19 bases between them. Germline values: CDR1 SGHTA, CDR2 FQGNSA. The CDR3 runs 16 residues. The CDR3 loop is CASRIRQGGKNSPLHF. DNA for the CDR3: TGTGCCAGCAGGATAAGGCAGGGCGGCAAAAATTCACCCCTCCACTTT.

This rearrangement joins TRBV5-1 to TRBJ1-5; a possible D gene is TRBD1 (5 bases). The CDR3 covers 17 residues. V lost 0 bases and J 1 base, leaving 14 bases between the germline ends. Germline CDR1 is SGHRS and CDR2 is YFSETQ. In DNA form, the CDR3 reads TGCGCCAGCAGCTTGGTACGGGGGATTGAGAGCAATCAGCCCCAGCATTTT. It is translated as CASSLVRGIESNQPQHF.

The rearrangement links TRBV7-9 to TRBJ1-1; 7 bases fit TRBD1. V was pared by 7 bases and J by 3 bases, with 5 bases of the junction left unmatched. The CDR3 length is 13 residues. CDR1 is SEHNR and CDR2 is FQNEAQ in the germline V gene (reference sequence). The CDR3 sequence is CASNRGVDTEAFF. The CDR3 nucleotides read TGTGCCAGCAACAGGGGCGTTGACACTGAAGCTTTCTTT.